These 26 T cell receptor beta chains share one sample of origin, sequenced in a study of CD8 T cells in ankylosing spondylitis. The antigens these receptors bind are not known. TCRdb processed the 5' RACE reads anew with MiXCR; each CDR3 protein has one entry. The table has 130,000 or so distinct CDR3 sequences, about 15% seen once. The study's findings and limits: One TCR beta motif, made up of about 8 highly homologous variants, appeared characteristic of ankylosing spondylitis blood.

The specimen was blood, either unsorted or a sorted T cell fraction (not recorded which). These receptors came from a male donor with ankylosing spondylitis.

The chain has TRBV5-6 and TRBJ2-7; 8 nucleotides match TRBD1. Germline V gene sequence: CDR1 SGHDT, CDR2 YYEEEE. J was trimmed by 0 bases and V by 4 bases; bases with no gene match: 3. The CDR3 runs 14 residues. CDR3 DNA: TGTGCCAGCAGCCTGACAGGGGACTCCTACGAGCAGTACTTC. As protein: CASSLTGDSYEQYF.

The rearrangement links TRBV12-3 or TRBV12-4 to TRBJ2-7, with D unresolved. The CDR3 extends over 12 amino acids. V shed 0 bases and J shed 6 bases, with 6 bases lying between them. CDR3 DNA sequence: TGTGCCAGCAGTTTAGCGGGGTTCGAGCAGTACTTC. Its protein is CASSLAGFEQYF.

The chain recombines TRBV7-3 with TRBJ2-3; 8 bases line up with TRBD2. The CDR3 contains 15 residues. In germline, CDR1 is SGHTA, CDR2 FQGTGA. The ends lost 5 bases at V and 1 base at J; junction bases unmatched: 5. CDR3 DNA: TGTGCCAGCAGCGCCACGGGACTAGGCACAGATACGCAGTATTTT. Translating it yields CASSATGLGTDTQYF. Combining the CDR3 with reference TRBV7-3 and TRBJ2-3 gives the whole variable domain GAGVSQTPSNKVTEKGKYVELRCDPISGHTALYWYRQSLGQGPEFLIYFQGTGAADDSGLPNDRFFAVRPEGSVSTLKIQRTERGDSAVYLCASSATGLGTDTQYFGPGTRLTVL.

The genes are TRBV21-1 and TRBJ1-5; TRBD1, the table's D call, was not compared with the DNA. TRBV21-1 is recorded as a pseudogene. There are 13 residues in the CDR3. This chain's CDR3 is CASQGGGNQPQHF. The CDR3 nucleotides are TGTGCCAGCCAGGGGGGAGGCAATCAGCCCCAGCATTTT.

This clonotype showed up many times. The chain employs TRBV12-3 or TRBV12-4 and TRBJ2-1, with 8 positions matching TRBD1. V lost 6 bases, J lost 9 bases, and 7 bases stayed unmatched. The CDR3 runs 13 residues. The CDR3 loop reads CASSLTGAAEQFF. In DNA form, the CDR3 reads TGTGCCAGCAGCCTGACAGGGGCGGCTGAGCAGTTCTTC.

This clonotype has more than one count but fewer than ten. This rearrangement joins TRBV6-5 to TRBJ2-7; unclear D gene. Germline V CDR1 and CDR2: MNHEY, SVGAGI. V gave up 5 bases and J gave up 4 bases, with 6 bases separating them. The CDR3 contains 11 residues. The DNA of the CDR3 is TGTGCCAGCAGTACCCCATACGAGCAGTACTTC. Translating it yields CASSTPYEQYF.

The chain carries TRBV7-2 and TRBJ2-7; TRBD2 aligns across 12 bases. The V and J ends lost 5 bases and 10 bases, in that order; junction bases with no gene match: 15. The CDR3 is 16 residues long. CDR1 and CDR2 (germline): SGHTA, FQGNSA. The CDR3 nucleotides read TGTGCCAGCAGCCACTTTGGACTAGCGGGAACTACGAGTCAGTACTTC. Amino acid sequence: CASSHFGLAGTTSQYF.

This clonotype was observed a handful of times. The chain has TRBV7-9 and TRBJ2-1, with 7 positions matching TRBD2. This CDR3 is 14 amino acids long. After removal of 1 base from V and 7 bases from J, the junction contained 4 bases not matched to a gene. CDR1 is SEHNR and CDR2 is FQNEAQ in the germline V gene (reference sequence). The CDR3 DNA follows: TGTGCCAGCAGCTTAGGCGGGAGTTTAAATGAGCAGTTCTTC. It codes for CASSLGGSLNEQFF. Full variable domain (outside the CDR3, taken from reference TRBV7-9 and TRBJ2-1): DTGVSQNPRHKITKRGQNVTFRCDPISEHNRLYWYRQTLGQGPEFLTYFQNEAQLEKSRLLSDRFSAERPKGSFSTLEIQRTEQGDSAMYLCASSLGGSLNEQFFGPGTRLTVL.

This chain's CDR3 is CASSQLGEQYF. The DNA of the CDR3 is TGTGCCAGCAGCCAACTAGGTGAGCAGTACTTC. This sequence joins TRBV14 and TRBJ2-7; D not certain. The CDR3 length is 11 residues. V was cut by 2 bases and J by 7 bases, with 6 bases left in between. Looked up from germline, CDR1 is SGHDN and CDR2 is FVKESK.

This clonotype occurred a few times. This rearrangement joins TRBV28 to TRBJ2-1; no clear D. V was trimmed by 5 bases and J by 7 bases, leaving 6 bases between them. The CDR3 loop spans 11 amino acids. Germline V lookup: CDR1 MDHEN, CDR2 SYDVKM. CDR3 nucleotide sequence: TGTGCCAGCAGTATGAATAATGAGCAGTTCTTC. It yields the protein CASSMNNEQFF.

This rearrangement joins TRBV27 to TRBJ1-4, with D perhaps matching TRBD1 (5 bases). Per the germline V gene, CDR1 is MNHEY and CDR2 is SMNVEV (reference sequence). CDR3 size: 14 residues. V dropped 4 bases and J dropped 8 bases, with 14 bases sitting between them. This CDR3 is CASSSYPNREKLFF. The CDR3 DNA is TGTGCCAGCAGTTCCTACCCGAACAGGGAAAAACTGTTTTTT.

This clonotype was picked up many times. V and J are TRBV4-3 and TRBJ2-1, with TRBD2 matching 9 bases. The CDR3 loop spans 17 amino acids. The trim removed 0 bases at V and 0 bases at J, leaving 3 bases unmatched. Looked up from germline, CDR1 is LGHNA and CDR2 is YSLEER. Written as DNA, the CDR3 is TGCGCCAGCAGCCAAGATAGTAGCGGGAGCTCCTACAATGAGCAGTTCTTC. It codes for CASSQDSSGSSYNEQFF.

This clonotype has only a few counts. The CDR3 spells CASSWSYGSEQFF. The CDR3 DNA reads as TGTGCCAGCAGCTGGTCCTACGGAAGTGAGCAGTTCTTC. The J gene is TRBJ2-1, the V gene TRBV11-3, with D uncertain. Trimming removed 4 bases from V and 9 bases from J, with 13 bases in between. Germline CDR1 SGHNT, CDR2 YENEEA. This CDR3 has 13 amino acids.

This clonotype came up a few times. This chain links TRBV6-2 or TRBV6-3 with TRBJ2-7; D is undetermined. The CDR3 has 12 residues. V dropped 2 bases and J dropped 5 bases, with 7 bases sitting between them. Looked up from germline, CDR1 is MNHEY and CDR2 is SVGEGT. The CDR3 spells CASSYSYDEQYF. Written as DNA, the CDR3 is TGTGCCAGCAGTTACAGCTACGACGAGCAGTACTTC.

This clonotype has more than one count but fewer than ten. The gene calls are TRBV25-1 and TRBJ2-1; D unclear. The CDR3 spans 12 residues. Trimming shortened V by 4 bases and J by 10 bases, and 11 bases separated the two germline ends. Looked up from germline, CDR1 is MGHDK and CDR2 is SYGVNS. In DNA form, the CDR3 reads TGTGCCAGCAGTGGACCCGGGTGGGAGCAGTTCTTC. Its translation: CASSGPGWEQFF.

A few counts support this clonotype. The chain employs TRBV29-1 and TRBJ2-5, with D unresolved. CDR1 and CDR2 from the germline V gene are SQVTM and ANQGSEA. The CDR3 spans 14 residues. The CDR3: CRGKSTVGWETQYF. In nucleotides, the CDR3 is TGCAGGGGTAAATCGACCGTTGGGTGGGAGACCCAGTACTTC. Full variable domain (outside the CDR3, taken from reference TRBV29-1 and TRBJ2-5): SAVISQKPSRDICQRGTSLTIQCQVDSQVTMMFWYRQQPGQSLTLIATANQGSEATYESGFVIDKFPISRPNLTFSTLTVSNMSPEDSSIYLCRGKSTVGWETQYFGPGTRLLVL.

This clonotype was observed at least ten times. The chain couples TRBV27 to TRBJ1-4; 7 nucleotides match TRBD1. Germline V gives CDR1 MNHEY, CDR2 SMNVEV (reference sequence). Trimming cost V 3 bases and J 7 bases; bases outside gene matches: 5. The CDR3 consists of 14 residues. The DNA of the CDR3 is TGTGCCAGCAGTTTCCTAGGGGGCGGTGAAAAACTGTTTTTT. Its protein is CASSFLGGGEKLFF.

This clonotype has just a few counts. The CDR3 DNA reads TGTGCCAGCAGTTTCCGGATCGTTGGGGCGCAGTATTTT. As protein: CASSFRIVGAQYF. The rearrangement links TRBV12-3 or TRBV12-4 to TRBJ2-3, with D uncertain. The length of the CDR3 is 13 residues. Trimming removed 3 bases at V and 10 bases at J, with 14 bases between.

This clonotype has at least ten counts. The chain links TRBV2 to TRBJ2-7; D is possibly TRBD1 or TRBD2 (5 bases each). The germline V gene has CDR1 SNHLY and CDR2 FYNNEI. Trimming shortened V by 1 base and J by 2 bases, and 12 bases separated the two germline ends. The CDR3 is 15 amino acids. CDR3 sequence: CASSEDLLGAYEQYF. CDR3 in DNA: TGTGCCAGCAGTGAAGATTTACTGGGGGCCTACGAGCAGTACTTC.

This clonotype has a handful of counts. J is TRBJ2-7 and V is TRBV7-9; no clear D gene. CDR3 length equals 13 residues. Trimming shortened V by 3 bases and J by 2 bases, and 8 bases separated the two germline ends. The germline gives CDR1 SEHNR, CDR2 FQNEAQ (reference sequence). This chain's CDR3 is CASSLTVTYEQYF. The CDR3 DNA is TGTGCCAGCAGCTTGACGGTGACCTACGAGCAGTACTTC.

This clonotype has just a few counts. V gene TRBV4-1 combines with J gene TRBJ1-1; tentative D call: TRBD1 (6 bases). V was shortened by 2 bases and J by 1 base, with 11 bases between the two germline ends. The length of the CDR3 is 15 residues. Germline V gene lookup returns CDR1 MGHRA and CDR2 YSYEKL. Here the CDR3 DNA reads TGCGCCAGCAGCCAAAGGGGGGGATCGAACACTGAAGCTTTCTTT. It encodes CASSQRGGSNTEAFF.

The rearrangement joins TRBV13 to TRBJ2-5; D is undetermined. The germline V and J ends were trimmed by 5 bases and 3 bases, with 4 bases remaining between them. The CDR3 length is 11 residues. CDR1 PRHDT and CDR2 FYEKMQ come from the germline V gene (reference sequence). CDR3 nucleotide sequence: TGTGCCAGCAGCCAAGAAGAGACCCAGTACTTC. Encoded protein: CASSQEETQYF.

This rearrangement joins TRBV12-5 to TRBJ2-7; 8 bases match TRBD1. CDR3 size: 17 residues. V dropped 3 bases and J dropped 5; count of bases not matched to a gene: 15. The germline CDR1 and CDR2 sequences are LGHNT and FRNRAP. CDR3 amino acids: CASGFQTGEQVFHEQYF. The CDR3 nucleotides are TGTGCTAGTGGTTTCCAGACAGGGGAACAAGTTTTCCACGAGCAGTACTTC.

This clonotype came up a few times. The rearrangement links TRBV12-3 or TRBV12-4 to TRBJ2-5; the match to TRBD1 covers 9 bases. The CDR3 runs to 14 residues. The trim removed 3 bases at V and 4 bases at J, leaving 3 bases unmatched. CDR3 in amino acids: CASSFTGGLETQYF. CDR3 DNA sequence: TGTGCCAGCAGTTTCACAGGGGGCTTAGAGACCCAGTACTTC.

Written as DNA, the CDR3 is TGTGCCAGCAGCCCGGGGGAGGGGCATCGTCAGTTCTTC. It is translated as CASSPGEGHRQFF. The chain combines TRBV7-9 with TRBJ2-1; 7 bases match TRBD2. The CDR3 loop spans 13 amino acids. The germline CDR1 and CDR2 sequences are SEHNR and FQNEAQ (reference sequence). J was trimmed by 13 bases and V by 5 bases; bases with no gene match: 11.

This chain connects TRBV14 to TRBJ1-1; 10 bases align to TRBD1. Per the germline V gene, CDR1 is SGHDN and CDR2 is FVKESK. The CDR3 spans 16 residues. V lost 4 bases to trimming and J lost 4 bases; unmatched junction nucleotides: 9. The CDR3 DNA reads TGTGCCAGCAGCCGTGGTTCGGGACAGGGGATCACTGAAGCTTTCTTT. It yields the protein CASSRGSGQGITEAFF. Using reference TRBV14 and TRBJ1-1 for the parts outside the CDR3, the full variable domain is EAGVTQFPSHSVIEKGQTVTLRCDPISGHDNLYWYRRVMGKEIKFLLHFVKESKQDESGMPNNRFLAERTGGTYSTLKVQPAELEDSGVYFCASSRGSGQGITEAFFGQGTRLTVV.